The T cell receptor beta chain described here comes from a study of blood T cell repertoires in COVID-19. Study background: T cells, B-cell-depleted T cells, or PBMCs supplied cDNA or gDNA.

TCRdb's copy holds only in-frame clones and misses some; the assay was immunoSEQ multiplex PCR. The sample contains 90,000 to 110,000 clones, over 75% of which appear only once. The V gene's germline CDR1 is MGHDK and CDR2 SYGVNS. This CDR3 has 14 amino acids. V lost 1 base, J lost 2 bases, and 8 bases lay in between. The sequencing input was peripheral blood. The receptor was derived from a man aged 50-60 years with acute or convalescent COVID-19. The rearrangement joins TRBV25-1 to TRBJ1-2; no reliable D call. The CDR3 loop is CASSELGGNYGYTF. The CDR3 DNA follows: TGTGCCAGCAGTGAATTGGGAGGCAACTATGGCTACACCTTC.